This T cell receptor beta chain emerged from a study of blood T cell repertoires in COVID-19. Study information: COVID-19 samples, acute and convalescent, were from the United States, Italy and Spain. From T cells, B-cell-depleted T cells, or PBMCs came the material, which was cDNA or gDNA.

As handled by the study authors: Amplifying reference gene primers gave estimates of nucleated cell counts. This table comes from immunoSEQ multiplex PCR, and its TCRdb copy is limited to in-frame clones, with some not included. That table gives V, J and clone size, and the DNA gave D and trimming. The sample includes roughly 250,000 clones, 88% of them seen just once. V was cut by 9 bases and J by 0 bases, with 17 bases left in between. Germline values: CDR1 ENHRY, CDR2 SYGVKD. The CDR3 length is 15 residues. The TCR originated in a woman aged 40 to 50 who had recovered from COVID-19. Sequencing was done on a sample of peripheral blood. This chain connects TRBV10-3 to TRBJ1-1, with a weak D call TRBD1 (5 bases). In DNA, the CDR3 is TGTGCCATAGGGGCGGGGGGTCTTATGAACACTGAAGCTTTCTTT. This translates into CAIGAGGLMNTEAFF.